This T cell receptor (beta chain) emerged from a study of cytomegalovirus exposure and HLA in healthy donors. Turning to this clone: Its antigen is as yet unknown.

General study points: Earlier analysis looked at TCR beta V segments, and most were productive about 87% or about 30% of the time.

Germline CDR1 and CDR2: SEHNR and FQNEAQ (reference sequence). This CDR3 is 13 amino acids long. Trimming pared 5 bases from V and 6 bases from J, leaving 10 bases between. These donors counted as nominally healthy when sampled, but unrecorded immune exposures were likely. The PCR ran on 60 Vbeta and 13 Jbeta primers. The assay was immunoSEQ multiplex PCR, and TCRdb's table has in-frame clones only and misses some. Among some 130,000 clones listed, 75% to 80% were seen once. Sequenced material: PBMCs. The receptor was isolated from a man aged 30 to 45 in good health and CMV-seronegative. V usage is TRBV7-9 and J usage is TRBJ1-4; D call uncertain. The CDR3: CASSLTPYEKLFF. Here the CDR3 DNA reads TGTGCCAGCAGCCTCACACCGTATGAAAAACTGTTTTTT.